The rows below give T cell receptor beta chains drawn from one sample of a study of cytomegalovirus exposure and HLA in healthy donors. Data came from immunoSEQ multiplex PCR; TCRdb stores just in-frame clones and leaves some out. This sample carries approximately 110,000 clones, 65% to 80% of them seen once, and the ten largest clones take roughly 4.9%. Sequenced input: PBMCs. The receptor set was obtained from a female donor in good health and CMV-seropositive. The CDR3 runs from the conserved cysteine through the conserved F or W. D genes are given only for firm matches. The size field is filled for only some rows; it gives once, few, many or a size class.

>TRBV5-1|TRBJ2-7|NA|NA
TGCGCCAGCAGTCGGCGGGACCCCCAAGACGACGAGCAGTACTTC
CASSRRDPQDDEQYF
>TRBV7-3|TRBJ2-1|TRBD2|NA
TGTGCCAGCACCACGGGGAGCGGGAGAAATGAGCAGTTCTTC
CASTTGSGRNEQFF
>TRBV7-9|TRBJ1-2|TRBD1|NA
TGTGCCAGCAGCTCTAGACAGGGTTGGGGCTACACCTTC
CASSSRQGWGYTF
>TRBV9|TRBJ1-1|NA|NA
TGTGCCAGCAGCAAGCTCCCTCCAGGGGCGGGGGACACTGAAGCTTTCTTT
CASSKLPPGAGDTEAFF
>TRBV15|TRBJ1-3|TRBD1|NA
TGTGCCACCAGCAGAGCTGACTGGACAGGGGTGTACTCTGGAAACACCATATATTTT
CATSRADWTGVYSGNTIYF
>TRBV4-1|TRBJ2-7|TRBD2|NA
TGCGCCAGCAGCCAAGGGGTGCCGCGCGGGAGAATCCACGAGCAGTACTTC
CASSQGVPRGRIHEQYF
>TRBV6-6|TRBJ2-1|NA|NA
TGTGCCAGCCGAGAGGGCTACAATGAGCAGTTCTTC
CASREGYNEQFF
>TRBV11-2|TRBJ2-1|TRBD1|once
TGTGCCAGCAGCCTAGGGACAGGGCCCTACAATGAGCAGTTCTTC
CASSLGTGPYNEQFF
>TRBV7-6|TRBJ1-1|NA|NA
TGTGCCAGCAGCTCAGGTGGACTGAAGAACACTGAAGCTTTCTTT
CASSSGGLKNTEAFF
>TRBV7-2|TRBJ2-3|TRBD2|once
TGTGCCAGCAGCGTTAGCGGGGGTGGCACAGATACGCAGTATTTT
CASSVSGGGTDTQYF
>TRBV5-8|TRBJ1-1|NA|NA
TGTGCCAGCAGCCTAGGACTTAGGAACACTGAAGCTTTCTTT
CASSLGLRNTEAFF
>TRBV25-1|TRBJ1-5|NA|once
TGTGCCAGCAGTCCGACGGGGGGCCGCAATCAGCCCCAGCATTTT
CASSPTGGRNQPQHF
>TRBV5-4|TRBJ1-4|TRBD1|NA
TGTGCCAGCAGCTCCGGTGGGACAGGGAGTGAAAAACTGTTTTTT
CASSSGGTGSEKLFF
>TRBV30|TRBJ2-1|NA|once
TGTGCCTGGACCCCGTCGAGGGGGAGCTCCTACAATGAGCAGTTCTTC
CAWTPSRGSSYNEQFF
>TRBV18|TRBJ2-5|NA|few
TGTGCCAGCTCACCAGACAGGGGAGGGGAGACCCAGTACTTC
CASSPDRGGETQYF
>TRBV6-4|TRBJ2-5|NA|NA
TGTGCCAGCAGCCCTGTACCGGGGGAAGGACAGTACTTC
CASSPVPGEGQYF
>TRBV7-3|TRBJ2-6|NA|NA
TGTGCCAGCAGCTCCCACAGGGCTGGGGTCAACGTCCTGACTTTC
CASSSHRAGVNVLTF
>TRBV30|TRBJ2-3|NA|NA
TGTGCCTGGAGACGTAGCACTAGCACAGATACGCAGTATTTT
CAWRRSTSTDTQYF
>TRBV7-9|TRBJ1-2|NA|NA
TGTGCCACCACCCCCCGAAACAATGCTGGCTACACCTTC
CATTPRNNAGYTF
>TRBV6-5|TRBJ1-4|TRBD1|NA
TGTGCCAGCAGTTCCCGACAGGGGGCGATTGGTGAAAAACTGTTTTTT
CASSSRQGAIGEKLFF
>TRBV9|TRBJ2-7|NA|once
TGTGCCAGCAGCGTAGCCAGGGACAAACCCTACGAGCAGTACTTC
CASSVARDKPYEQYF
>TRBV30|TRBJ2-3|TRBD2|few
TGTGCCTGGAGGAAACCCTATGGACTAGCGGGAGGCAGCACAGATACGCAGTATTTT
CAWRKPYGLAGGSTDTQYF
>TRBV6-5|TRBJ2-2|NA|NA
TGTGCCAGCAGTTACTGGGGGGTAAAGACGTCCGGGGAGCTGTTTTTT
CASSYWGVKTSGELFF
>TRBV19|TRBJ2-2|TRBD1|once
TGTGCCAGTAGCCCGGGGGGACAGGGAAAAACCGGGGAGCTGTTTTTT
CASSPGGQGKTGELFF
>TRBV7-9|TRBJ1-1|NA|NA
TGTGCCAGCAGCTTATTACGTCGTCCGGGAGGGAACACTGAAGCTTTCTTT
CASSLLRRPGGNTEAFF
>TRBV4-1|TRBJ1-1|TRBD1|NA
TGCGCCAGCAGCCGCCGGGACAGGGACACTGAAGCTTTCTTT
CASSRRDRDTEAFF
>TRBV30|TRBJ2-2|TRBD2|NA
TGTGCCTCCCCCCGCCGGGCTAGCGGGTACACCGGGGAGCTGTTTTTT
CASPRRASGYTGELFF
>TRBV11-2|TRBJ2-1|TRBD1|NA
TGTGCCAGCAGCTTATCCCGTTTGACAGGGGGCTTCAATGAGCAGTTCTTC
CASSLSRLTGGFNEQFF
>TRBV25-1|TRBJ1-3|NA|NA
TGTGCCAGCAGCCAATTCGCGGGAAACACCATATATTTT
CASSQFAGNTIYF
>TRBV7-9|TRBJ2-5|NA|once
TGTGCCAGCAGCTTAAGGACTCAAGAGACCCAGTACTTC
CASSLRTQETQYF
>TRBV29-1|TRBJ2-5|TRBD2|NA
TGCAGCGTCACTCCGACTAGCGGGGACCAAGAGACCCAGTACTTC
CSVTPTSGDQETQYF
>TRBV7-2|TRBJ2-1|TRBD1|NA
TGTGCCAGCAGCCCTGGGACAGGGGGCTTTGGAGGGCAGTTCTTC
CASSPGTGGFGGQFF
>TRBV6-5|TRBJ2-7|NA|few
TGTGCCAGCAGCGGGGGTGAGAGCGGTTACGAGCAGTACTTC
CASSGGESGYEQYF
>TRBV5-6|TRBJ2-7|TRBD1|NA
TGTGCCAGCAGCTGGTGGGACAGAGACTACGAGCAGTACTTC
CASSWWDRDYEQYF
>TRBV6-1|TRBJ2-2|NA|few
TGTGCCAGCAGTCCTCTACTCACCGGGGAGCTGTTTTTT
CASSPLLTGELFF